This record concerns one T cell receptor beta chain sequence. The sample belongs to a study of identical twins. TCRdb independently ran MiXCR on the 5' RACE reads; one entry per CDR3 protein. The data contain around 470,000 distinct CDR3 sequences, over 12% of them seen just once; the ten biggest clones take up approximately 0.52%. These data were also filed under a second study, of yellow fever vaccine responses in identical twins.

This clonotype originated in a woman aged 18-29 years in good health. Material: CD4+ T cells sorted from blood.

The DNA for the CDR3 is TGCGCCAGCAGCTTAAGTACAGGGGACGGTGAGCAGTTCTTC. Translating it yields CASSLSTGDGEQFF. The V and J genes are TRBV5-1 and TRBJ2-1; 7 positions match TRBD1. The ends lost 2 bases at V and 9 bases at J; junction bases unmatched: 8. The CDR3 is made up of 14 amino acids. Germline loops: CDR1 SGHRS, CDR2 YFSETQ.